The 24 T cell receptor beta chains below were found in one sample sequenced in a study of immune heterogeneity within non-small cell lung tumors. Multiplex PCR with 32 V and 13 J primers amplified TCR beta CDR3. In TCRdb, the multiplex PCR reads were re-called with MiXCR into one record per CDR3 protein. This table has fewer than 25,000 distinct CDR3 sequences, around 28% appearing once. Template material comprised bulk tumor genomic DNA at roughly 650 ng per sample. Several spatially distant biopsies were obtained per primary tumor intraoperatively. These patients got curative surgery after being newly diagnosed with untreated non-small cell lung cancer. The sequenced sample consisted of lung tumor tissue. The receptors derive from a man aged 40-49 years with non-small cell lung cancer.

This clonotype has ten or more counts. The chain combines TRBV27 with TRBJ1-6, with D uncertain. The CDR3 sequence is 12 residues long. V was clipped by 6 bases and J by 8 bases, with 8 bases between them. Germline lookup yields CDR1 MNHEY and CDR2 SMNVEV (reference sequence). The chain's CDR3 is CASSPVDSPLHF. In DNA form, the CDR3 reads TGTGCCAGCAGCCCCGTAGATTCACCCCTCCACTTT.

The rearrangement uses TRBV19 and TRBJ1-1; D may be TRBD1 (5 bases). Trimming left V 10 bases short and J 3 bases short, with 18 bases between. CDR1 is LNHDA and CDR2 is SQIVND in the germline V gene (reference sequence). This CDR3 comprises 14 residues. CDR3 sequence (DNA): TGTGCCACAATTCCGGGACTATATTACACTGAAGCTTTCTTT. This codes for CATIPGLYYTEAFF.

This clonotype was detected only a few times. The chain is built from TRBV19 and TRBJ2-5; D might be TRBD1 (6 bases). The CDR3 totals 11 residues. Germline V gives CDR1 LNHDA, CDR2 SQIVND (reference sequence). V lost 11 bases and J lost 2, with 9 bases in between. The DNA for the CDR3 is TGTGCCGCCGGACAGCAAGAGACCCAGTACTTC. Encoded protein: CAAGQQETQYF.

The V gene is TRBV9, the J gene TRBJ2-1; D is possibly TRBD1 (5 bases). The CDR3 is 15 residues long. CDR1 and CDR2 (germline): SGDLS, YYNGEE. V was cut by 8 bases and J by 8 bases, with 23 bases left in between. The CDR3, as DNA: TGTGCCAGAGCCCCTTCAGGGTCTAGGGGCGATGAGCAGTTCTTC. This gives the protein CARAPSGSRGDEQFF. Filled out from reference TRBV9 and TRBJ2-1, the complete variable domain reads DSGVTQTPKHLITATGQRVTLRCSPRSGDLSVYWYQQSLDQGLQFLIQYYNGEERAKGNILERFSAQQFPDLHSELNLSSLELGDSALYFCARAPSGSRGDEQFFGPGTRLTVL.

Concerning this clonotype: This may be a read error: a much more frequent sequence differs by one nucleotide. The chain combines TRBV5-1 with TRBJ1-6; D possibly corresponds to TRBD1 (6 bases). The CDR3 is 16 residues long. Germline CDR1 reads SGHRS; CDR2 reads YFSETQ. Trimming removed 4 bases from V and 2 bases from J, with 13 bases in between. As DNA, the CDR3 is TGCGCCAGCAGCCTCGTGGGGGCGGCCTATAATTCACCCCTCCACTTT. Protein: CASSLVGAAYNSPLHF.

This clonotype was observed many times. The J gene is TRBJ2-7, the V gene TRBV7-2; the match to TRBD2 covers 10 bases. The germline CDR1 and CDR2 sequences are SGHTA and FQGNSA. The CDR3 has 14 amino acids. After removal of 5 bases from V and 5 bases from J, the junction contained 6 bases not matched to a gene. In DNA form, the CDR3 reads TGTGCCAGCAGCCTGCTAGCGGGAGCTCACGAGCAGTACTTC. It is translated as CASSLLAGAHEQYF. The full variable domain, in which reference TRBV7-2 and TRBJ2-7 provide the parts outside the CDR3, is GAGVSQSPSNKVTEKGKDVELRCDPISGHTALYWYRQSLGQGLEFLIYFQGNSAPDKSGLPSDRFSAERTGGSVSTLTIQRTQQEDSAVYLCASSLLAGAHEQYFGPGTRLTVT.

A note on this clonotype: Relative to the germline gene, one junction end is altered; a read error may explain this. V gene TRBV5-1 combines with J gene TRBJ2-6; weak D call: TRBD1 (5 bases). The CDR3 consists of 16 residues. The germline V gene encodes CDR1 SGHRS and CDR2 YFSETQ. The CDR3 reads CASSTVSVSGANVLPF. The CDR3 bases are TGCGCCAGTTCGACAGTCAGCGTCTCTGGGGCCAACGTCCTGCCTTTC.

V gene TRBV11-3 combines with J gene TRBJ2-7; D gene ambiguous. CDR1 is SGHNT, CDR2 YENEEA, per germline. The CDR3 sequence is 11 residues long. V lost 4 bases and J lost 4, with 5 bases in between. The CDR3 sequence is CASSSIYEQYF. CDR3 DNA sequence: TGTGCCAGCAGCTCTATTTACGAGCAGTACTTC.

This sequence joins TRBV14 and TRBJ2-5; 13 bases are a match to TRBD2. From germline, CDR1 is SGHDN and CDR2 FVKESK. J lost 2 bases, V lost 7 bases, and 10 bases had no gene match. This CDR3 comprises 17 residues. CDR3: CASMHRGLAGVQETQYF. As DNA, the CDR3 is TGTGCCAGCATGCACCGAGGACTAGCGGGAGTTCAAGAGACCCAGTACTTC.

This clonotype was observed many times. The gene calls are TRBV12-3 or TRBV12-4 and TRBJ2-1; TRBD1 agrees at 10 bases. CDR3 length equals 14 residues. The J segment lost 4 bases and the V segment lost 8 bases, leaving 5 bases of the junction unmatched. The CDR3: CASLRTGGYNEQFF. The CDR3 nucleotides read TGTGCCAGCCTACGGACAGGGGGTTACAATGAGCAGTTCTTC.

By sample share, this clonotype is medium-sized (0.01 to 0.1%). This chain connects TRBV12-3 or TRBV12-4 to TRBJ1-3; D possibly corresponds to TRBD1 (5 bases). This CDR3 spans 19 amino acids. The germline V and J ends were trimmed by 2 bases and 0 bases, with 20 bases remaining between them. In nucleotides, the CDR3 is TGTGCCAGCAGTTTATCGGGTCTGGTGGCAGGGACCTCTGGAAACACCATATATTTT. This encodes CASSLSGLVAGTSGNTIYF.

V gene TRBV7-3 combines with J gene TRBJ2-5, with D possibly matching TRBD2 (6 bases). V was trimmed by 2 bases and J by 4 bases, leaving 14 bases between them. Germline V gene data show CDR1 as SGHTA and CDR2 as FQGTGA. The CDR3 has 15 residues. The CDR3 is CASSLFGGRGETQYF. The CDR3 region has the DNA TGTGCCAGCAGCTTATTTGGAGGGAGAGGAGAGACCCAGTACTTC. The whole variable domain, filled in from reference TRBV7-3 and TRBJ2-5, reads GAGVSQTPSNKVTEKGKYVELRCDPISGHTALYWYRQSLGQGPEFLIYFQGTGAADDSGLPNDRFFAVRPEGSVSTLKIQRTERGDSAVYLCASSLFGGRGETQYFGPGTRLLVL.

Only a few counts were recorded for this clonotype. The gene calls are TRBV9 and TRBJ1-2; possible D gene TRBD1, 6 bases. Trimming pared 4 bases from V and 4 bases from J, leaving 8 bases between. The CDR3 covers 12 residues. Germline CDR1 reads SGDLS; CDR2 reads YYNGEE. Written as DNA, the CDR3 is TGTGCCAGCAGCCTGGACAGCTATGGCTACACCTTC. Residues: CASSLDSYGYTF.

This clonotype has ten or more counts. The chain recombines TRBV19 with TRBJ2-2; 11 bases line up with TRBD2. Germline CDR1 LNHDA, CDR2 SQIVND (reference sequence). The V gene end was trimmed by 10 bases and the J gene end by 7 bases; junction bases not matched to a gene: 8. The CDR3 has 14 residues. Here the CDR3 reads CATRLAGMVGELFF. CDR3 in DNA: TGTGCCACCCGACTAGCGGGAATGGTCGGGGAGCTGTTTTTT.

On this clonotype itself: A much more abundant neighbour one base away suggests this may be a read error. The chain employs TRBV13 and TRBJ1-3, with D unclear. Germline V gene sequence: CDR1 PRHDT, CDR2 FYEKMQ (reference sequence). The length of the CDR3 is 14 residues. The CDR3 DNA reads TGTGCCAGCAGCTTTCGCGCTACGGGAAACACCATACATTTT. It yields the protein CASSFRATGNTIHF. Combining the CDR3 with reference TRBV13 and TRBJ1-3 gives the whole variable domain AAGVIQSPRHLIKEKRETATLKCYPIPRHDTVYWYQQGPGQDPQFLISFYEKMQSDKGSIPDRFSAQQFSDYHSELNMSSLELGDSALYFCASSFRATGNTIHFGEGSWLTVV.

A remark on this clonotype: A read error may be the cause here, since a much bigger clone is one base away. The chain employs TRBV5-1 and TRBJ1-2, with D tentatively TRBD1 (6 bases). The germline CDR1 and CDR2 sequences are SGHRS and YFSETQ. This CDR3 contains 16 residues. The CDR3 bases are TGCGCCAGCAGCTTGGATCCCCCCGGGGGCGCAGGTGGCTACATCTTC. Translation: CASSLDPPGGAGGYIF.

Ten or more counts support this clonotype. The gene calls are TRBV2 and TRBJ2-7; D may match TRBD1 or TRBD2 (5 bases each). CDR1 is SNHLY and CDR2 is FYNNEI in the germline V gene. The CDR3 contains 18 residues. Trimming left V 5 bases short and J 0 bases short, with 23 bases between. CDR3 sequence: CASSRGRGVLTSSYEQYF. As DNA, the CDR3 is TGTGCCAGCAGTAGAGGGCGAGGGGTCCTTACAAGCTCCTACGAGCAGTACTTC.

V and J are TRBV27 and TRBJ1-1; 8 bases line up with TRBD1. CDR3 length: 16 residues. CDR1 is MNHEY and CDR2 is SMNVEV in the germline V gene (reference sequence). Unmatched junction bases numbered 13, after V lost 5 bases and J lost 5 bases. CDR3 loop: CASSQRGVRGLTEAFF. The CDR3 DNA reads TGTGCCAGCAGTCAACGGGGGGTCAGGGGGCTAACTGAAGCTTTCTTT.

This clonotype came up a few times. The gene calls are TRBV24-1 and TRBJ2-2; 10 bases agree with TRBD1. Germline V gene lookup returns CDR1 KGHDR and CDR2 SFDVKD. The CDR3 loop spans 17 amino acids. V lost 0 bases to trimming and J lost 5 bases; unmatched junction nucleotides: 5. In nucleotides, the CDR3 is TGTGCCACCAGTGATTTGGGGGACAGGGGTGTGACCGGGGAGCTGTTTTTT. It specifies CATSDLGDRGVTGELFF.

This chain uses TRBV5-1 with TRBJ2-4; unclear D gene. CDR3 length equals 14 residues. Trimming cost V 6 bases and J 4 bases, with 14 bases left between them. Germline assignment: CDR1 SGHRS and CDR2 YFSETQ. CDR3 region: CASIPSTLKNIQYF. In DNA form, the CDR3 reads TGCGCCAGCATCCCAAGCACCCTGAAAAACATTCAGTACTTC.

This clonotype showed up many times. This chain joins TRBV2 and TRBJ2-7; D is uncertain. V was cut by 6 bases and J by 3 bases, with 12 bases left in between. This CDR3 region has 13 residues. CDR1 is SNHLY, CDR2 FYNNEI, per germline. CDR3 coding DNA: TGTGCCAGCAGACCACGGGCCAGCTACGAGCAGTACTTC. Amino acids: CASRPRASYEQYF.

J is TRBJ2-5 and V is TRBV15, with 7 bases identical to TRBD1. The germline CDR1 and CDR2 sequences are LNHNV and YYDKDF (reference sequence). There are 12 residues in the CDR3. V shed 4 bases and J 5 bases; nucleotides not matched to a gene: 1. CDR3 loop: CATSTQGETQYF. CDR3 bases: TGTGCCACCAGCACACAGGGGGAGACCCAGTACTTC.

This clonotype turned up a few times. The chain is built from TRBV5-1 and TRBJ2-3; D remains ambiguous. CDR1 and CDR2 (germline): SGHRS, YFSETQ. This CDR3 spans 14 amino acids. V lost 1 base and J lost 6, with 12 bases in between. The CDR3 region has the DNA TGCGCCAGCAGCTTGACTCCGTTAGGGGATACGCAGTATTTT. Translation: CASSLTPLGDTQYF.

This clonotype was detected many times. The J gene is TRBJ2-7, the V gene TRBV4-1; 7 nucleotides agree with TRBD2. The germline gives CDR1 MGHRA, CDR2 YSYEKL. The CDR3 contains 15 residues. After removal of 2 bases from V and 1 base from J, the junction contained 5 bases not matched to a gene. DNA for the CDR3: TGCGCCAGCAGCCAATCGACTAGCAGTTCCTACGAGCAGTACTTC. Amino acids: CASSQSTSSSYEQYF.